A selection of T cell receptor beta chains follows, all from one sample in a study of blood T cell repertoires in COVID-19. The repertoire was sequenced with immunoSEQ multiplex PCR; TCRdb's copy has only in-frame clones and lacks some. The sample shows around 68,000 clones, under 85% of them seen only once. What was sequenced was peripheral blood. The receptors derive from a woman aged 45-60 years with acute or convalescent COVID-19. CDR3s include the opening cysteine and the closing phenylalanine or tryptophan. The D gene is left open where the match is weak. Clone size is shown for a subset of rows, as once, few, many or a class of expanded clone.

j_call | d_call | v_call | clone_size | cdr3_aa
TRBJ1-2 | TRBD1 | TRBV6-1 | few | CASSEDRWTGENYGYTF
TRBJ1-4 | . | TRBV29-1 | . | CSVELSGAGANEKLFF
TRBJ2-5 | TRBD1 | TRBV2 | . | CASSKYRDRGQETQYF
TRBJ1-2 | . | TRBV12-2 | . | CASRLAAQTGGFGYGYTF
TRBJ1-2 | . | TRBV5-1 | . | CASSLESVNYGYTF
TRBJ2-7 | TRBD1 | TRBV5-1 | . | CASSLGTGFYEQYF
TRBJ2-1 | TRBD2 | TRBV6-5 | once | CASRLAREQFF
TRBJ1-2 | . | TRBV10-3 | . | CAISESESGYTF
TRBJ2-1 | TRBD2 | TRBV6-2/TRBV6-3 | . | CASSRTSGSGNEQFF
TRBJ1-1 | TRBD1 | TRBV29-1 | . | CSAGTAMNTEAFF
TRBJ1-2 | . | TRBV19 | . | CASTFQHGGGNGYTF
TRBJ1-5 | . | TRBV6-6 | . | CASTYAWEQPQHF
TRBJ1-3 | . | TRBV25-1 | . | CASSEKRSEPGYGNTIYF
TRBJ1-2 | . | TRBV5-1 | . | CASSQQADYGYTF
TRBJ1-3 | TRBD1 | TRBV3-1/TRBV3-2 | . | CASSPAINRGITGNTIYF
TRBJ1-6 | TRBD1 | TRBV5-4 | once | CASSQGTAPRALHF
TRBJ2-5 | TRBD2 | TRBV5-6 | . | CASSLGGTSGRALRETQYF
TRBJ1-3 | . | TRBV15 | . | CATSRDFGANGNTIYF
TRBJ2-4 | . | TRBV2 | . | CASSELSQTGAKNIQYF
TRBJ1-2 | TRBD1 | TRBV15 | . | CATSTLGSGGEIRASNYGYTF
TRBJ1-5 | TRBD1 | TRBV20-1 | . | CSASQGVTQPQHF
TRBJ2-1 | TRBD2 | TRBV25-1 | . | CASGTSGRAFYNEQFF
TRBJ1-2 | TRBD1 | TRBV6-5 | . | CASPGQGARGYTF
TRBJ2-1 | TRBD1 | TRBV3-1/TRBV3-2 | . | CASSPGTGDHNEQFF
TRBJ2-5 | . | TRBV12-5 | few | CASSRGKETQYF
TRBJ1-4 | TRBD1 | TRBV18 | . | CASSQDRLYEKLFF
TRBJ1-2 | TRBD1 | TRBV18 | . | CASSPGQGEYGYTF
TRBJ2-5 | . | TRBV19 | . | CKRETQYF
TRBJ2-1 | TRBD1 | TRBV24-1 | once | CATSDRDRDDNEQFF
TRBJ1-3 | TRBD1 | TRBV25-1 | . | CASSDDRGGNTIYF
TRBJ2-5 | TRBD1 | TRBV18 | once | CASSLGQGETQYF
TRBJ1-4 | TRBD1 | TRBV29-1 | . | CSVGGQGGEKLFF
TRBJ1-5 | . | TRBV18 | few | CASSLNRVGQPQHF
TRBJ2-1 | TRBD2 | TRBV11-3 | . | CASSPSGGIYNEQFF
TRBJ2-1 | . | TRBV2 | . | CASSEQGGQFF
TRBJ1-6 | TRBD1 | TRBV28 | . | CASIKPGTANSPLHF
TRBJ1-2 | TRBD1 | TRBV7-8 | . | CASSLGTGMPYGYTF
TRBJ2-5 | TRBD2 | TRBV18 | . | CASSPWAAGEQETQYF
TRBJ2-1 | TRBD1 | TRBV9 | . | CASSVEGQARNEQFF
TRBJ2-1 | . | TRBV27 | . | CASLNWPGDNEQFF
TRBJ2-7 | . | TRBV18 | . | CASSPRLDSYEQYF
TRBJ2-2 | . | TRBV5-5 | . | CASSLTGLNTGELFF
TRBJ2-7 | TRBD2 | TRBV2 | . | CASSEALLGLAGEDHEQYF
TRBJ2-1 | . | TRBV3-1/TRBV3-2 | . | CASSQDGTGIYNEQFF
TRBJ2-5 | . | TRBV6-6 | . | CASSYTNQETQYF
TRBJ2-2 | . | TRBV6-6 | . | CASSYHGAVAGELFF
TRBJ1-1 | . | TRBV6-5 | . | CASTSTRGGYEAFF
TRBJ2-3 | TRBD2 | TRBV28 | . | CASRDRSGLAAPDTQYF
TRBJ1-1 | TRBD1 | TRBV5-6 | . | CASSPRAGTGSWYAFF
TRBJ1-4 | . | TRBV18 | few | CASSPYDSFANEKLFF
TRBJ1-5 | . | TRBV2 | . | CASSAAVGPTQPQHF